Presented here are 20 T cell receptor beta chains from one specimen sequenced in a study of T-cell reconstitution after alpha-beta-depleted transplantation in children. For TCRbeta, the library was prepared with unique molecular identifiers. TCRdb reanalysed the PCR reads using MiXCR and keeps one entry per CDR3 protein. Of almost 500,000 distinct CDR3 sequences listed, about 10% are singletons. The sample was PBMCs, taken before TCRalphabeta/CD19-depleted stem cell transplant. These receptors were collected from a child between 2 and 9 years old with inherited bone marrow failure, due to receive a stem cell transplant.

This clonotype has a count of ten or more. This rearrangement joins TRBV18 to TRBJ2-7; 7 nucleotides line up with TRBD1. The germline V gene has CDR1 KGHSH and CDR2 LQKENI. The CDR3 spans 13 residues. V lost 6 bases, J lost 4 bases, and 6 bases stayed unmatched. The CDR3 sequence is CASSDGQDYEQYF. CDR3 DNA: TGTGCCAGCTCGGACGGACAGGATTACGAGCAGTACTTC.

Ten or more counts support this clonotype. The CDR3 reads CASSASGGPYNEQFF. The DNA for the CDR3 is TGTGCCAGCAGTGCCAGCGGAGGTCCCTACAATGAGCAGTTCTTC. V gene TRBV6-2 or TRBV6-3 combines with J gene TRBJ2-1, with D possibly TRBD2 on 5 matching bases. With 5 bases removed from V and 2 bases from J, the gap between germline ends came to 13 bases. This CDR3 spans 15 amino acids. Per the germline V gene, CDR1 is MNHEY and CDR2 is SVGEGT.

This clonotype was counted many times. This chain uses TRBV13 with TRBJ2-3, with 8 bases identical to TRBD2. This CDR3 is built from 18 residues. CDR1 and CDR2 (germline): PRHDT, FYEKMQ (reference sequence). V was pared by 3 bases and J by 2 bases, with 13 bases of the junction left unmatched. CDR3 DNA: TGTGCCAGCAGCTTTAGCATCCAAGCGGGGGTAAACACAGATACGCAGTATTTT. It translates to CASSFSIQAGVNTDTQYF.

This clonotype was counted a few times. The gene calls are TRBV7-2 and TRBJ2-7; 8 nucleotides agree with TRBD1. CDR1 and CDR2 from the germline V gene are SGHTA and FQGNSA. V shed 5 bases and J 7 bases; nucleotides not matched to a gene: 10. The CDR3 length is 14 residues. The DNA of the CDR3 is TGTGCCAGCAGCAACGGACAGGGATCGGGGGAGCAGTACTTC. Its translation: CASSNGQGSGEQYF.

In its sample, this clonotype was seen many times. The chain recombines TRBV12-3 or TRBV12-4 with TRBJ1-5; D is unclear. V was shortened by 3 bases and J by 5 bases, with 8 bases between the two germline ends. CDR3 length: 13 amino acids. The CDR3 protein is CASSLGIYQPQHF. The CDR3 DNA follows: TGTGCCAGCAGTTTGGGCATCTATCAGCCCCAGCATTTT.

This chain uses TRBV10-3 with TRBJ2-2; 16 nucleotides agree with TRBD2. The junction had 9 bases not matched to a gene; V was cut back by 10 bases and J by 4 bases. This CDR3 spans 17 amino acids. Germline V gene sequence: CDR1 ENHRY, CDR2 SYGVKD. The CDR3 nucleotides are TGTGCCACCGCGGGACTAGCGGGAGGGCGCGTCACCGGGGAGCTGTTTTTT. It codes for CATAGLAGGRVTGELFF.

With respect to this clonotype: Given a much more abundant clone one base away, this may be a read error. For the CDR3, the DNA is TGCGCCAGCAGCTCCCTAGCCCGGGAGCTGTTTTTT. Protein sequence: CASSSLARELFF. The chain carries TRBV5-1 and TRBJ2-2; tentatively, D is TRBD2 (5 bases). Germline values: CDR1 SGHRS, CDR2 YFSETQ. This CDR3 contains 12 residues. V lost 3 bases, J lost 9 bases, and 9 bases lay in between. The complete variable domain, with remaining parts taken from reference TRBV5-1 and TRBJ2-2, reads KAGVTQTPRYLIKTRGQQVTLSCSPISGHRSVSWYQQTPGQGLQFLFEYFSETQRNKGNFPGRFSGRQFSNSRSEMNVSTLELGDSALYLCASSSLARELFFGEGSRLTVL.

The chain uses TRBV28 and TRBJ2-7, with a possible D match to TRBD1 (6 bases). Germline V lookup: CDR1 MDHEN, CDR2 SYDVKM. The V end was cut by 2 bases, the J end by 0 bases, with 11 bases between. CDR3 length equals 15 residues. The CDR3 sequence: CASSLTDRSSYEQYF. The CDR3 nucleotides read TGTGCCAGCAGTTTAACCGACAGGTCCTCCTACGAGCAGTACTTC.

The chain couples TRBV25-1 to TRBJ2-6; TRBD1 aligns across 7 bases. The CDR3 has 18 residues. Germline trimming cut 5 bases from V and 0 bases from J; bases unmatched to any gene: 10. Looked up from germline, CDR1 is MGHDK and CDR2 is SYGVNS. The DNA for the CDR3 is TGTGCCAGCAGTAGACCCCGGACAGGCCCCTCTGGGGCCAACGTCCTGACTTTC. It translates to CASSRPRTGPSGANVLTF. Full variable domain (outside the CDR3, taken from reference TRBV25-1 and TRBJ2-6): EADIYQTPRYLVIGTGKKITLECSQTMGHDKMYWYQQDPGMELHLIHYSYGVNSTEKGDLSSESTVSRIRTEHFPLTLESARPSHTSQYLCASSRPRTGPSGANVLTFGAGSRLTVL.

This clonotype was observed at least ten times. This chain uses TRBV20-1 with TRBJ2-1; D gene unclear. Trimming took 3 bases from V and 8 from J, leaving 20 bases between them. CDR3 size: 15 residues. CDR1 is DFQATT and CDR2 is SNEGSKA in the germline V gene (reference sequence). CDR3 nucleotides: TGCAGTGCTAGTGCACCCCGCTTTCGCGCTTATGAGCAGTTCTTC. Protein sequence: CSASAPRFRAYEQFF.

In its sample, this clonotype was seen a few times. The chain joins TRBV2 to TRBJ2-5, with 11 bases that match TRBD2. J was trimmed by 5 bases and V by 4 bases; bases with no gene match: 9. Germline loops: CDR1 SNHLY, CDR2 FYNNEI. This CDR3 has 16 residues. The CDR3 reads CASSGRLAGKMETQYF. The CDR3 region has the DNA TGTGCCAGCAGTGGGAGACTAGCGGGGAAGATGGAGACCCAGTACTTC.

This clonotype was seen many times. V and J are TRBV30 and TRBJ2-7; D remains unclear. Germline CDR1 reads GTSNPN; CDR2 reads SVGIG (reference sequence). There are 12 residues in the CDR3. Trimming removed 0 bases from V and 3 bases from J, with 6 bases in between. The CDR3 here is CAWSVYSYEQYF. Written as DNA, the CDR3 is TGTGCCTGGAGTGTTTATAGCTACGAGCAGTACTTC.

This clonotype was detected ten times or more. V usage is TRBV3-1 and J usage is TRBJ2-5, with D perhaps TRBD1 (5 bases). Germline V CDR1 and CDR2: LGHDT, YNNKEL (reference sequence). With 0 bases removed from V and 5 bases from J, the gap between germline ends came to 16 bases. This CDR3 contains 16 residues. The CDR3 DNA sequence: TGTGCCAGCAGCCAAGATGCGGCAGACAGTAAGGAGACCCAGTACTTC. It specifies CASSQDAADSKETQYF.

This clonotype was found many times. This chain joins TRBV20-1 and TRBJ2-7; D unresolved. Germline V gives CDR1 DFQATT, CDR2 SNEGSKA (reference sequence). The CDR3 totals 12 residues. V gave up 6 bases and J gave up 0 bases, with 9 bases separating them. The CDR3 DNA sequence: TGCAGTGCATTGAGGAGCTCCTACGAGCAGTACTTC. Its protein product is CSALRSSYEQYF.

The chain is built from TRBV29-1 and TRBJ2-1; D perhaps matches TRBD2 (6 bases). The CDR3 extends over 13 amino acids. Germline CDR1 reads SQVTM; CDR2 reads ANQGSEA. Trimming shortened V by 4 bases and J by 5 bases, and 12 bases separated the two germline ends. CDR3 DNA sequence: TGCAGCGTTGGGGGGACTTCGAACAATGAGCAGTTCTTC. Residues: CSVGGTSNNEQFF.

This clonotype showed up just a few times. CDR3 loop: CASSLSPVGGANVLTF. The CDR3 nucleotides read TGCGCCAGCAGCCTCAGCCCGGTTGGTGGGGCCAACGTCCTGACTTTC. The chain links TRBV4-3 to TRBJ2-6; D remains ambiguous. Germline assignment: CDR1 LGHNA and CDR2 YSLEER. The CDR3 runs 16 residues. Trimming stripped 4 bases from V and 3 bases from J, with 13 bases between.

The table lists this clonotype with many counts. This chain connects TRBV20-1 to TRBJ2-2; possibly TRBD2 for D (7 bases). In germline, CDR1 is DFQATT, CDR2 SNEGSKA (reference sequence). The CDR3 is 15 amino acids. Deletions cut 0 bases from V and 3 bases from J, with 11 bases between. The CDR3 nucleotides are TGCAGTGCTAGAGAAGGGGGGGCGGACACCGGGGAGCTGTTTTTT. This codes for CSAREGGADTGELFF.

This clonotype has at least ten counts. The chain's CDR3 is CASTPTGLGDTQYF. CDR3 bases: TGTGCCAGCACCCCAACCGGACTGGGAGATACGCAGTATTTT. This chain uses TRBV25-1 with TRBJ2-3; a possible D gene is TRBD2 (5 bases). Trimming cost V 7 bases and J 5 bases, with 16 bases left between them. There are 14 residues in the CDR3. The germline CDR1 and CDR2 sequences are MGHDK and SYGVNS.

There are many counts of this clonotype. V usage is TRBV29-1 and J usage is TRBJ2-7; 8 nucleotides match TRBD2. Unmatched junction bases numbered 13, after V lost 6 bases and J lost 0 bases. There are 16 residues in the CDR3. Germline V gene lookup returns CDR1 SQVTM and CDR2 ANQGSEA. The CDR3 region is CSVDGAGAGDSYEQYF. Written as DNA, the CDR3 is TGCAGCGTCGATGGAGCGGGAGCTGGGGACTCCTACGAGCAGTACTTC.

This clonotype was observed many times. This chain uses TRBV6-5 with TRBJ2-1; D is unclear. Germline CDR1 and CDR2: MNHEY and SVGAGI. CDR3 length: 12 amino acids. V shed 0 bases and J shed 9 bases, with 6 bases lying between them. CDR3 sequence reads: CASSYSGVEQFF. CDR3 coding DNA: TGTGCCAGCAGTTACTCTGGGGTTGAGCAGTTCTTC.